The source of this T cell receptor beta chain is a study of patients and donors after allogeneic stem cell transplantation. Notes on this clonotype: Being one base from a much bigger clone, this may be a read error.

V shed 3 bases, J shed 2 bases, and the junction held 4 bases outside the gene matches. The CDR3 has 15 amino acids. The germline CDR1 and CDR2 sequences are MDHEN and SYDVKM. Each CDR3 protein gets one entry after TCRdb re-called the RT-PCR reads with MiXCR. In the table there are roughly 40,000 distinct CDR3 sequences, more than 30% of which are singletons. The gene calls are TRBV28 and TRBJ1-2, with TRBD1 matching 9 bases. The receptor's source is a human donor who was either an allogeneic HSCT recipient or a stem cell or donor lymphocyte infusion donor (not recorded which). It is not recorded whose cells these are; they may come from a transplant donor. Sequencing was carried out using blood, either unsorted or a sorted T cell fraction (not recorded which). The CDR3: CASSFPGTGNYGYTF. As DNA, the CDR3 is TGTGCCAGCAGTTTCCCCGGGACAGGGAACTATGGCTACACCTTC.